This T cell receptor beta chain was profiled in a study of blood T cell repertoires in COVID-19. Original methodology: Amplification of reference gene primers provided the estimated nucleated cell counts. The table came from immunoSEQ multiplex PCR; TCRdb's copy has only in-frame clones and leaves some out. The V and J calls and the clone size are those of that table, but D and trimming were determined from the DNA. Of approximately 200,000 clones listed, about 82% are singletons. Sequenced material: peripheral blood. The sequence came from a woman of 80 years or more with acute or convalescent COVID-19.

In nucleotides, the CDR3 is TGTGCCATCGCCAGGGTGGGAACTGAAGCTTTCTTT. Protein: CAIARVGTEAFF. The chain couples TRBV10-3 to TRBJ1-1; TRBD1 is a possible D gene (5 bases). Deletions cut 8 bases from V and 5 bases from J, with 12 bases between. This CDR3 has 12 residues. Germline V gives CDR1 ENHRY, CDR2 SYGVKD.